This is a list of T cell receptor beta chains from one sample in a study of beta chain features in type 1 diabetes. Assay used: immunoSEQ multiplex PCR; TCRdb lists only in-frame clones, some missing. The table includes around 430,000 clones, approximately 28% detected once. The sample comprised naive CD4+ T cells from blood. Receptor source: a man younger than 30 in good health. Both conserved end residues are part of each CDR3. D genes are given only for firm matches. Clone size is given for some rows only: seen once, a few or many times, or a class if the clone is expanded.

D gene: TRBD2
J gene: TRBJ2-1
clone size: few
V gene: TRBV30
CDR3 DNA: TGTGCCTGGAGACTAGCGGGAGGAAATGAGCAGTTCTTC
CDR3 protein: CAWRLAGGNEQFF

D gene: NA
J gene: TRBJ1-3
clone size: NA
V gene: TRBV9
CDR3 DNA: TGTGCCAGCAGTGGGGCAGCTGGAAACACCATATATTTT
CDR3 protein: CASSGAAGNTIYF

D gene: NA
J gene: TRBJ2-1
clone size: few
V gene: TRBV28
CDR3 DNA: TGTGCCAGCAGTGCCCAACAACAGGGTTTCAATGAGCAGTTCTTC
CDR3 protein: CASSAQQQGFNEQFF

D gene: NA
J gene: TRBJ2-1
clone size: NA
V gene: TRBV9
CDR3 DNA: TGTGCCAGCAGCTCAGGCGCCTCCCGGGGAAAGAATGAGCAGTTCTTC
CDR3 protein: CASSSGASRGKNEQFF

D gene: NA
J gene: TRBJ2-3
clone size: NA
V gene: TRBV7-9
CDR3 DNA: TGTGCCAGCAGCTTCTCGGGGGCAGATACGCAGTATTTT
CDR3 protein: CASSFSGADTQYF

D gene: NA
J gene: TRBJ2-1
clone size: few
V gene: TRBV2
CDR3 DNA: TGTGCCAGCAGACTAGGCAATGAGCAGTTCTTC
CDR3 protein: CASRLGNEQFF

D gene: TRBD2
J gene: TRBJ2-1
clone size: NA
V gene: TRBV7-2
CDR3 DNA: TGTGCCAGCAGCCTTGACCTAGCGGGAGGGAAAAATGAGCAGTTCTTC
CDR3 protein: CASSLDLAGGKNEQFF

D gene: NA
J gene: TRBJ2-5
clone size: NA
V gene: TRBV5-6
CDR3 DNA: TGTGCCAGCAGCCGGCCGGACAGCCAAGAGACCCAGTACTTC
CDR3 protein: CASSRPDSQETQYF

D gene: NA
J gene: TRBJ2-5
clone size: NA
V gene: TRBV12-5
CDR3 DNA: TGTGCTAGTGGTTTGGACCTAGTTCCCCAGTACTTC
CDR3 protein: CASGLDLVPQYF

D gene: TRBD2
J gene: TRBJ2-1
clone size: few
V gene: TRBV30
CDR3 DNA: TGTGCCTGGAGTGTGGGTTTAGCGGGACCCGAGCAGTTCTTC
CDR3 protein: CAWSVGLAGPEQFF

D gene: TRBD2
J gene: TRBJ2-1
clone size: few
V gene: TRBV10-3
CDR3 DNA: TGTGCCATCGGGGCTAGCGGGAGTTACAATGAGCAGTTCTTC
CDR3 protein: CAIGASGSYNEQFF

D gene: NA
J gene: TRBJ1-5
clone size: NA
V gene: TRBV28
CDR3 DNA: TGTGCCAGCACCGATTACCGGGACATCAATCAGCCCCAGCATTTT
CDR3 protein: CASTDYRDINQPQHF

D gene: TRBD2
J gene: TRBJ2-1
clone size: once
V gene: TRBV7-2
CDR3 DNA: TGTGCCAGCAGCTTGGTACTAGCGGTGAACAATGAGCAGTTCTTC
CDR3 protein: CASSLVLAVNNEQFF

D gene: NA
J gene: TRBJ2-7
clone size: few
V gene: TRBV29-1
CDR3 DNA: TGCAGCGTTCGGGCCCGAACCTACGAGCAGTACTTC
CDR3 protein: CSVRARTYEQYF

D gene: NA
J gene: TRBJ2-5
clone size: once
V gene: TRBV9
CDR3 DNA: TGTGCCAGCAGCGTAGGTCCAGCCGAAGAGACCCAGTACTTC
CDR3 protein: CASSVGPAEETQYF

D gene: TRBD2
J gene: TRBJ2-1
clone size: few
V gene: TRBV9
CDR3 DNA: TGTGCCAGCAGCTCAACGGGGACTAGCGGGACCAATGAGCAGTTCTTC
CDR3 protein: CASSSTGTSGTNEQFF

D gene: TRBD2
J gene: TRBJ2-2
clone size: NA
V gene: TRBV4-3
CDR3 DNA: TGCGCCAGCAGCCAAGATGGACTAGCGGGAAAGCACGGGGAGCTGTTTTTT
CDR3 protein: CASSQDGLAGKHGELFF

D gene: NA
J gene: TRBJ2-2
clone size: few
V gene: TRBV29-1
CDR3 DNA: TGCAGCGTGGGCTGGAGCTATACCGGGGAGCTGTTTTTT
CDR3 protein: CSVGWSYTGELFF

D gene: TRBD1
J gene: TRBJ1-1
clone size: few
V gene: TRBV18
CDR3 DNA: TGTGCCAGCTCACCCTCCGGGACAGGGGTGGGCACTGAAGCTTTCTTT
CDR3 protein: CASSPSGTGVGTEAFF

D gene: NA
J gene: TRBJ2-3
clone size: few
V gene: TRBV25-1
CDR3 DNA: TGTGCCAGCAGTGAATTTGGACTCGCACGGGCAGATACGCAGTATTTT
CDR3 protein: CASSEFGLARADTQYF

D gene: TRBD1
J gene: TRBJ2-7
clone size: NA
V gene: TRBV30
CDR3 DNA: TGTGCCTGGAGCGGAGTGACAGGGATCAACGAGCAGTACTTC
CDR3 protein: CAWSGVTGINEQYF

D gene: NA
J gene: TRBJ2-5
clone size: NA
V gene: TRBV18
CDR3 DNA: TGTGCCAGCTCACCGTACACAGAGACCCAGTACTTC
CDR3 protein: CASSPYTETQYF

D gene: TRBD2
J gene: TRBJ2-1
clone size: NA
V gene: TRBV5-4
CDR3 DNA: TGTGCCAGCAGCCTCAAAGCGGGAGCGGCCTACAATGAGCAGTTCTTC
CDR3 protein: CASSLKAGAAYNEQFF

D gene: TRBD2
J gene: TRBJ2-7
clone size: few
V gene: TRBV5-1
CDR3 DNA: TGCGCCAGCAGCTTGTCGGGAGGGTCCTACGAGCAGTACTTC
CDR3 protein: CASSLSGGSYEQYF

D gene: NA
J gene: TRBJ2-5
clone size: NA
V gene: TRBV2
CDR3 DNA: TGTGCCAGCAGGGCAGGGTTGCCCTACCAAGAGACCCAGTACTTC
CDR3 protein: CASRAGLPYQETQYF

D gene: TRBD1
J gene: TRBJ1-2
clone size: NA
V gene: TRBV30
CDR3 DNA: TGTGCCTGGAACCTACAGGGGGCGAGAGGTGGCTACACCTTC
CDR3 protein: CAWNLQGARGGYTF

D gene: NA
J gene: TRBJ2-1
clone size: few
V gene: TRBV30
CDR3 DNA: TGTGCCTGGAGTGTGCCCCTCTCCTACAATGAGCAGTTCTTC
CDR3 protein: CAWSVPLSYNEQFF

D gene: NA
J gene: TRBJ1-3
clone size: NA
V gene: TRBV9
CDR3 DNA: TGTGCCAGCAGCGTAGACCCCCTCATAAGCTCTGGAAACACCATATATTTT
CDR3 protein: CASSVDPLISSGNTIYF

D gene: NA
J gene: TRBJ2-3
clone size: few
V gene: TRBV30
CDR3 DNA: TGTGCCTGGAGTGCACCTAGCCCCAGCACAGATACGCAGTATTTT
CDR3 protein: CAWSAPSPSTDTQYF

D gene: NA
J gene: TRBJ2-3
clone size: few
V gene: TRBV5-6
CDR3 DNA: TGTGCCAGCAGCTTGACGAGCACAGATACGCAGTATTTT
CDR3 protein: CASSLTSTDTQYF

D gene: NA
J gene: TRBJ2-1
clone size: few
V gene: TRBV29-1
CDR3 DNA: TGCAGCGCCAGGGAGAACCACCCCTACAATGAGCAGTTCTTC
CDR3 protein: CSARENHPYNEQFF

D gene: NA
J gene: TRBJ1-1
clone size: NA
V gene: TRBV25-1
CDR3 DNA: TGTGCCAGCAGTGAACCTGGGAGGGAGAACACTGAAGCTTTCTTT
CDR3 protein: CASSEPGRENTEAFF

D gene: NA
J gene: TRBJ2-1
clone size: few
V gene: TRBV9
CDR3 DNA: TGTGCCAGCAGCGCGTCCTTTGAGGGAGGCCAGTACAATGAGCAGTTCTTC
CDR3 protein: CASSASFEGGQYNEQFF

D gene: NA
J gene: TRBJ2-7
clone size: once
V gene: TRBV20-1
CDR3 DNA: TGCAGTGCTAGGGGATCCTACGAGCAGTACTTC
CDR3 protein: CSARGSYEQYF

D gene: TRBD2
J gene: TRBJ2-3
clone size: few
V gene: TRBV7-2
CDR3 DNA: TGTGCCAGCAGCTACCAGGGGGGACTAGCGGGAACGTGGTATTTT
CDR3 protein: CASSYQGGLAGTWYF

D gene: TRBD1
J gene: TRBJ2-3
clone size: few
V gene: TRBV28
CDR3 DNA: TGTGCCAGTTGGGACAGCCCCACAGATACGCAGTATTTT
CDR3 protein: CASWDSPTDTQYF

D gene: TRBD1
J gene: TRBJ2-5
clone size: few
V gene: TRBV29-1
CDR3 DNA: TGCAGCGCCCGACAGGGAGAAGAGACCCAGTACTTC
CDR3 protein: CSARQGEETQYF

D gene: TRBD2
J gene: TRBJ2-5
clone size: NA
V gene: TRBV30
CDR3 DNA: TGTGCCTGGAGTGGTATAGCGGGAAGGTCCCAAGAGACCCAGTACTTC
CDR3 protein: CAWSGIAGRSQETQYF

D gene: NA
J gene: TRBJ2-3
clone size: NA
V gene: TRBV6-5
CDR3 DNA: TGTGCCAGCAGTTCGGGGTCCCCTAGCACAGATACGCAGTATTTT
CDR3 protein: CASSSGSPSTDTQYF

D gene: NA
J gene: TRBJ2-1
clone size: NA
V gene: TRBV5-6
CDR3 DNA: TGTGCCAGCAGCCTAAGGGCGGGCGAGCAGTTCTTC
CDR3 protein: CASSLRAGEQFF

D gene: NA
J gene: TRBJ2-7
clone size: few
V gene: TRBV20-1
CDR3 DNA: TGCAGTGCTAGAGACAGCTACGAGCAGTACTTC
CDR3 protein: CSARDSYEQYF

D gene: NA
J gene: TRBJ2-1
clone size: NA
V gene: TRBV9
CDR3 DNA: TGTGCCAGCAGCCGAGGACTCGTTTCCTACAATGAGCAGTTCTTC
CDR3 protein: CASSRGLVSYNEQFF

D gene: TRBD1
J gene: TRBJ2-7
clone size: few
V gene: TRBV9
CDR3 DNA: TGTGCCAGCAGCGAGGGACAGAGAACCTACGAGCAGTACTTC
CDR3 protein: CASSEGQRTYEQYF

D gene: TRBD2
J gene: TRBJ2-3
clone size: NA
V gene: TRBV4-1
CDR3 DNA: TGCGCCAGCACCCCGCGCCAGCGGGAGGTAGATACGCAGTATTTT
CDR3 protein: CASTPRQREVDTQYF

D gene: NA
J gene: TRBJ2-5
clone size: NA
V gene: TRBV28
CDR3 DNA: TGTGCCAGCAGCCGGAGGGGGCGAGAGACCCAGTACTTC
CDR3 protein: CASSRRGRETQYF

D gene: NA
J gene: TRBJ2-6
clone size: few
V gene: TRBV9
CDR3 DNA: TGTGCCAGCAGCCCTCCAGGCTCTGGGGCCAACGTCCTGACTTTC
CDR3 protein: CASSPPGSGANVLTF